The present entry profiles one TCR beta chain with its context. In the original analysis: Reference gene primer amplification yielded estimated nucleated cell counts. The data were produced by immunoSEQ multiplex PCR, yet TCRdb's version contains in-frame clones alone and is incomplete. That table furnishes V, J and clone size, whereas the DNA furnished D and trimming. The sample has about 50,000 clones; 85% to 90% are singletons. The CDR3 spans 16 residues. With 4 bases clipped from V and 4 bases from J, the junction kept 4 bases outside the gene matches. In germline, CDR1 is KGHSH, CDR2 LQKENI. This entry comes from a study of blood T cell repertoires in COVID-19. As for the study in general: Specimens from acute and convalescent COVID-19 originated in the United States, Italy and Spain. The analysed material was cDNA or gDNA that came from T cells, B-cell-depleted T cells, or PBMCs.

This sequence originates from a human donor in a cohort sampled during active COVID-19. V and J are TRBV18 and TRBJ2-1, with 13 nucleotides matching TRBD2. Sequenced sample: peripheral blood. The CDR3 sequence is CASSQPGLAGYNEQFF. For the CDR3, the DNA is TGTGCCAGCTCACAACCGGGACTAGCGGGGTACAATGAGCAGTTCTTC.